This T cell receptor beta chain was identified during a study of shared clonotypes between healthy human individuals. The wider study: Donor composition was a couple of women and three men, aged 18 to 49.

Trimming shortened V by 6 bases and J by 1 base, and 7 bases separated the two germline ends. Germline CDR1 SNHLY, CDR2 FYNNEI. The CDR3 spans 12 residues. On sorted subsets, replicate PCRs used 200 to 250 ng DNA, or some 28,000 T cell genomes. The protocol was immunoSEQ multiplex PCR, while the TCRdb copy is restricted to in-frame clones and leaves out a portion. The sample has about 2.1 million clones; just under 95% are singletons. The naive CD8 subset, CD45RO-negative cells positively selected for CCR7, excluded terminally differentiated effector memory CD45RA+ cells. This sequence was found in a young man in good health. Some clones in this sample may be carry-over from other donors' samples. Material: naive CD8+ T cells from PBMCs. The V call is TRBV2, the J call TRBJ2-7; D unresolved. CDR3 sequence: CASSLESYEQYF. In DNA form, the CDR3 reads TGTGCCAGCAGCCTAGAGTCCTACGAGCAGTACTTC.